The 19 T cell receptor beta chains presented below share a single source sample, sequenced in a study of blood T cell repertoires in COVID-19. TCRdb keeps only in-frame clones here, not all; method: immunoSEQ multiplex PCR. This sample has under 200,000 clones; about four fifths occur once, and the top ten carry 6% to 9%. The specimen was peripheral blood. These receptors came from a man in his forties who had recovered from COVID-19.

As DNA, the CDR3 is TGCGCCAGCAGCCGCCCCGGGGGAGGGGATGAGCAGTTCTTC. Translation: CASSRPGGGDEQFF. This chain joins TRBV4-1 and TRBJ2-1; TRBD2 aligns across 7 bases. Germline V CDR1 and CDR2: MGHRA, YSYEKL. The V segment lost 4 bases and the J segment 8 bases; nucleotides outside the gene matches: 8. The CDR3 is 14 amino acids.

This clone showed up just once. The V call is TRBV14, the J call TRBJ2-7, with D tentatively TRBD1 (6 bases). The germline V gene has CDR1 SGHDN and CDR2 FVKESK. V shed 2 bases and J shed 6 bases, with 14 bases lying between them. The CDR3 covers 14 residues. Written as DNA, the CDR3 is TGTGCCAGCAGCCAACACAGGGCTCAGGGCGAGCAGTACTTC. As protein: CASSQHRAQGEQYF.

The chain carries TRBV7-3 and TRBJ2-5; 8 bases are shared with TRBD1. The V segment lost 6 bases and the J segment 2 bases; nucleotides outside the gene matches: 8. This CDR3 region has 15 residues. Germline CDR1 is SGHTA and CDR2 is FQGTGA. Here the CDR3 DNA reads TGTGCCAGCAGACATGTTACAGGGGGGCAAGAGACCCAGTACTTC. Amino acid sequence: CASRHVTGGQETQYF. The full variable domain, its missing parts supplied by reference TRBV7-3 and TRBJ2-5, is GAGVSQTPSNKVTEKGKYVELRCDPISGHTALYWYRQSLGQGPEFLIYFQGTGAADDSGLPNDRFFAVRPEGSVSTLKIQRTERGDSAVYLCASRHVTGGQETQYFGPGTRLLVL.

The rearrangement uses TRBV4-2 and TRBJ1-1; D remains unclear. The CDR3 totals 15 residues. Germline loops: CDR1 LGHNA, CDR2 YNFKEQ. V dropped 0 bases and J dropped 5 bases, with 13 bases sitting between them. The CDR3 nucleotides read TGTGCCAGCAGCCAAGATCTAGCGGGTCCGACTGAAGCTTTCTTT. Protein product: CASSQDLAGPTEAFF.

The chain couples TRBV6-2 or TRBV6-3 to TRBJ2-4, with TRBD1 as a possible D gene (6 bases). The germline V gene encodes CDR1 MNHEY and CDR2 SVGEGT. V was shortened by 6 bases and J by 1 base, with 13 bases between the two germline ends. The CDR3 has 15 amino acids. The CDR3 sequence is CASSPITGAKNIQYF. CDR3 DNA sequence: TGTGCCAGCAGCCCCATCACAGGGGCCAAAAACATTCAGTACTTC.

The chain employs TRBV4-1 and TRBJ1-5; a possible D gene is TRBD1 (6 bases). Per the germline V gene, CDR1 is MGHRA and CDR2 is YSYEKL. Trimming pared 0 bases from V and 5 bases from J, leaving 11 bases between. The CDR3 totals 15 residues. DNA for the CDR3: TGCGCCAGCAGCCAAGATACCAGGGGTGATCAGCCCCAGCATTTT. It yields the protein CASSQDTRGDQPQHF.

The chain couples TRBV7-2 to TRBJ2-7, with 7 bases that match TRBD2. The germline V gene encodes CDR1 SGHTA and CDR2 FQGNSA. CDR3 length: 15 amino acids. Unmatched junction bases numbered 4, after V lost 0 bases and J lost 2 bases. CDR3 residues: CASSLAASGAYEQYF. In nucleotides, the CDR3 is TGTGCCAGCAGCTTAGCGGCTAGCGGAGCCTACGAGCAGTACTTC.

V gene TRBV28 combines with J gene TRBJ2-7; 9 positions match TRBD1. Germline CDR1 reads MDHEN; CDR2 reads SYDVKM. The V and J ends lost 6 bases and 3 bases, in that order; junction bases with no gene match: 9. CDR3 length: 15 amino acids. CDR3 DNA sequence: TGTGCCAGCAGCTACCGGGACAGGGTGGGCTACGAGCAGTACTTC. Protein sequence: CASSYRDRVGYEQYF.

The chain is built from TRBV11-3 and TRBJ2-3, with 9 bases that match TRBD2. CDR1 and CDR2 (germline): SGHNT, YENEEA. The CDR3 loop spans 15 amino acids. The J segment lost 1 base and the V segment lost 5 bases, leaving 4 bases of the junction unmatched. In nucleotides, the CDR3 is TGTGCCAGCAGCCCTAGCGGGGACGGCACAGATACGCAGTATTTT. It translates to CASSPSGDGTDTQYF.

This chain links TRBV14 with TRBJ2-2, with 10 bases identical to TRBD2. Germline V gene sequence: CDR1 SGHDN, CDR2 FVKESK. The CDR3 spans 15 residues. Unmatched junction bases numbered 9, after V lost 8 bases and J lost 6 bases. Here the CDR3 reads CASARSGGVSGELFF. The CDR3 DNA follows: TGTGCCAGCGCTCGGAGCGGGGGGGTGTCCGGGGAGCTGTTTTTT.

The CDR3 protein is CASGSGYEAFF. In nucleotides, the CDR3 is TGTGCCAGCGGCTCGGGATATGAAGCTTTCTTT. The V gene is TRBV6-5, the J gene TRBJ1-1, with D unclear. V lost 8 bases to trimming and J lost 7 bases, with 11 bases between them. CDR3 size: 11 residues. Germline V CDR1 and CDR2: MNHEY, SVGAGI.

The chain carries TRBV12-3 or TRBV12-4 and TRBJ1-5; D not certain. Trimming cost V 3 bases and J 2 bases, with 5 bases left between them. The CDR3 has 13 residues. The CDR3 bases are TGTGCCAGCAGTTTTGAGGGCAATCAGCCCCAGCATTTT. This codes for CASSFEGNQPQHF.

The chain joins TRBV18 to TRBJ1-1; D may be TRBD1 (5 bases). The germline CDR1 and CDR2 sequences are KGHSH and LQKENI. V shed 4 bases and J shed 7 bases, with 16 bases lying between them. There are 14 residues in the CDR3. CDR3 in DNA: TGTGCCAGCTCACAGTCACTCGCCAGGGTTGAAGCTTTCTTT. This encodes CASSQSLARVEAFF. Complete variable domain (other parts from reference TRBV18 and TRBJ1-1): NAGVMQNPRHLVRRRGQEARLRCSPMKGHSHVYWYRQLPEEGLKFMVYLQKENIIDESGMPKERFSAEFPKEGPSILRIQQVVRGDSAAYFCASSQSLARVEAFFGQGTRLTVV.

The rearrangement links TRBV28 to TRBJ2-5, with 8 bases that match TRBD1. The CDR3 sequence is 14 residues long. Trimming cost V 3 bases and J 5 bases; bases outside gene matches: 5. From germline, CDR1 is MDHEN and CDR2 SYDVKM. This CDR3 reads CASSFGQGAETQYF. CDR3 nucleotide sequence: TGTGCCAGCAGTTTTGGACAGGGAGCCGAGACCCAGTACTTC.

The chain couples TRBV6-6 to TRBJ2-1; 8 bases agree with TRBD1. Germline V gene lookup returns CDR1 MNHNY and CDR2 SVGAGI (reference sequence). The CDR3 is 13 amino acids. V lost 6 bases to trimming and J lost 9 bases; unmatched junction nucleotides: 7. Here the CDR3 reads CASSTGGGGEQFF. CDR3 DNA: TGTGCCAGCAGCACAGGGGGTGGAGGTGAGCAGTTCTTC.

The V gene is TRBV4-2, the J gene TRBJ2-5; 12 bases agree with TRBD2. With V trimmed by 3 bases and J by 1 base, 0 bases remained unmatched. From germline, CDR1 is LGHNA and CDR2 YNFKEQ. This CDR3 is built from 15 residues. CDR3 coding DNA: TGTGCCAGCAGCCAGGGACTAGCGGGCCAAGAGACCCAGTACTTC. The encoded protein is CASSQGLAGQETQYF.

The V gene is TRBV11-2, the J gene TRBJ2-1, with D possibly being TRBD2 (6 bases). CDR3 length: 16 amino acids. The V end was cut by 4 bases, the J end by 2 bases, with 15 bases between. Looked up from germline, CDR1 is SGHAT and CDR2 is FQNNGV. CDR3 in DNA: TGTGCCAGCAGCTCATTTAGGCCGGGAGCCTACAATGAGCAGTTCTTC. This codes for CASSSFRPGAYNEQFF. The full variable domain, completed using reference TRBV11-2 and TRBJ2-1, is EAGVAQSPRYKIIEKRQSVAFWCNPISGHATLYWYQQILGQGPKLLIQFQNNGVVDDSQLPKDRFSAERLKGVDSTLKIQPAKLEDSAVYLCASSSFRPGAYNEQFFGPGTRLTVL.

This chain links TRBV11-2 with TRBJ2-1; 8 nucleotides match TRBD2. In germline, CDR1 is SGHAT, CDR2 FQNNGV. J gave up 8 bases and V 5 bases, and 11 bases lay outside the gene matches. The CDR3 totals 15 residues. In nucleotides, the CDR3 is TGTGCCAGCAGCGATTACGGGAGGGTCCAAGATGAGCAGTTCTTC. Amino acid sequence: CASSDYGRVQDEQFF.

The genes are TRBV4-3 and TRBJ1-2; 8 nucleotides match TRBD1. The CDR3 sequence is 15 residues long. V was pared by 1 base and J by 5 bases, with 6 bases of the junction left unmatched. Per the germline V gene, CDR1 is LGHNA and CDR2 is YSLEER. The CDR3 here is CASSQVWTGRYGYTF. CDR3 in DNA: TGCGCCAGCAGCCAAGTCTGGACAGGGAGGTATGGCTACACCTTC.